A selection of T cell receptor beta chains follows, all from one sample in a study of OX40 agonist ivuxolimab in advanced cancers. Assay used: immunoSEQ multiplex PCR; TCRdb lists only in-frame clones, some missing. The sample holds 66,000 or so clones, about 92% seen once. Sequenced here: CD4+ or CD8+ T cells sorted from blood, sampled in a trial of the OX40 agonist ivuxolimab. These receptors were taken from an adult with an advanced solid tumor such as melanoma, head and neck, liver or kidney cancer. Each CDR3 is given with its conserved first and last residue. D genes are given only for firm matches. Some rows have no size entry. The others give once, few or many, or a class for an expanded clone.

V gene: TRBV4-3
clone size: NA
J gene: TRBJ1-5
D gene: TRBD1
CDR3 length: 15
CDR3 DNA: TGCGCCAGCAGCCAGGAAGACAGGGCGGATCAGCCCCAGCATTTT
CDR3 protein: CASSQEDRADQPQHF

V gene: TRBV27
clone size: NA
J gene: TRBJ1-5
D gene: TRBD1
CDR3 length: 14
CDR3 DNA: TGTGCCAGCAGTCCTACAGGGGGTCTTCGGCCCCAGCATTTT
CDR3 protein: CASSPTGGLRPQHF

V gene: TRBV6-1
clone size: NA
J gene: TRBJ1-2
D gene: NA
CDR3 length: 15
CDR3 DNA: TGTGCCAGCAGTGAGCCCCGGCGCGTAAACTATGGCTACACCTTC
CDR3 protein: CASSEPRRVNYGYTF

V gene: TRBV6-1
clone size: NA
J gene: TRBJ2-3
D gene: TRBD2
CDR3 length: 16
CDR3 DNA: TGTGCCAGCAGTGGATATCTCCCGGGAGGGGTGGATACGCAGTATTTT
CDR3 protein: CASSGYLPGGVDTQYF

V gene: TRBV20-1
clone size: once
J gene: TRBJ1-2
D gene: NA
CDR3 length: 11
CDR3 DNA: TGCAGTGCTAGCAGGGCGTATGGCTACACCTTC
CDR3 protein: CSASRAYGYTF

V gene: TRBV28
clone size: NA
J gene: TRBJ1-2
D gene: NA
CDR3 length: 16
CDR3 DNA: TGTGCCAGCAGTACGCGTTATATGGGGGCAGGCTATGGCTACACCTTC
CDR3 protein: CASSTRYMGAGYGYTF

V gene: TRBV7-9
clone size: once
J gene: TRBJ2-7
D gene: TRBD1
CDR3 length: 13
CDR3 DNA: TGTGCCAGTACAAGGACAGGGGTCTACGAGCAGTACTTC
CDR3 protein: CASTRTGVYEQYF

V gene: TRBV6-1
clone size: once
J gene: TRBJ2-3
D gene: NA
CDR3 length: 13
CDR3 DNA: TGTGCCAGCGATCGTACCCCTCGAGCTACGCAGTATTTT
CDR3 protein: CASDRTPRATQYF

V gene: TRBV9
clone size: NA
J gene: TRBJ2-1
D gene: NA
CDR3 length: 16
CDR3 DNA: TGTGCCAGCAGCCCCGGCTCACTAGCCCTTTTCAATGAGCAGTTCTTC
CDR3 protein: CASSPGSLALFNEQFF

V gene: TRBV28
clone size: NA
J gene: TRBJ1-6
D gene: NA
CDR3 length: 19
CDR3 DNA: TGTGCCAGCAGTTTAAGGAAGGACAGTGGAAACTACAACCATTCACCCCTCCACTTT
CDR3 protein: CASSLRKDSGNYNHSPLHF

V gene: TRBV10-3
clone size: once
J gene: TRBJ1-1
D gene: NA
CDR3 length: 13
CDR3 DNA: TGTGCCACCGGTAGGGGGTCGAACACTGAAGCTTTCTTT
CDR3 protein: CATGRGSNTEAFF

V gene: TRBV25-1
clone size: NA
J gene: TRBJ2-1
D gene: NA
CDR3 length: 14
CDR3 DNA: TGTGCCAGCAGTGATTTAGGGGTTGGCAATGAGCAGTTCTTC
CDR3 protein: CASSDLGVGNEQFF

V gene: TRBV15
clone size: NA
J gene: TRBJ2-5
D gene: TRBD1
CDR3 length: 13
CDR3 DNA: TGTGCCGTTCAGACAGGGGTGGGGGAGACCCAGTACTTC
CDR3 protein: CAVQTGVGETQYF

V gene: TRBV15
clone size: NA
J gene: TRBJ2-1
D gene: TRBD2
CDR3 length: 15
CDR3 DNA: TGTGCCACCAGCAGGACTAGCGGGGGGGCCAATGAGCAGTTCTTC
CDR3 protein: CATSRTSGGANEQFF

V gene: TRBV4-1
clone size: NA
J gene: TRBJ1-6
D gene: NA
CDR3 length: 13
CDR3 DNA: TGCGCCAGCAGCCAAATTGGGGGTTCACCCCTCCACTTT
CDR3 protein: CASSQIGGSPLHF

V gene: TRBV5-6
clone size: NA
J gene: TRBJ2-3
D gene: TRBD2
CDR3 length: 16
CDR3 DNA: TGTGCCAGCAGCTCCTCCGGGACTAGCAAGTCCGATACGCAGTATTTT
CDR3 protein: CASSSSGTSKSDTQYF

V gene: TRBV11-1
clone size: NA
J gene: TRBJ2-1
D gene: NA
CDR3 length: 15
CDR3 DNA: TGTGCCAGCAGCTTAGGTTTATATGACGGAAGCGAGCAGTTCTTC
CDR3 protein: CASSLGLYDGSEQFF

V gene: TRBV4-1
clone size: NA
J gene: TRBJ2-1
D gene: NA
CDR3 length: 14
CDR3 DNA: TGCGCCAGCAGCCAACTGGGGAGTTTGGATGAGCAGTTCTTC
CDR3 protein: CASSQLGSLDEQFF

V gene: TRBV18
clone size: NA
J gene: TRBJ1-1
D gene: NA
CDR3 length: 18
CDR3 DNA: TGTGCCAGCTCACCAAGCCCCGGGGTCACCGCCCATTACACTGAAGCTTTCTTT
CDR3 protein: CASSPSPGVTAHYTEAFF

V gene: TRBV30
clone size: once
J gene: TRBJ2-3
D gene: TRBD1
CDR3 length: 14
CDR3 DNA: TGTGCCTGGAGTGTAGGGACAGGCGGGGATACGCAGTATTTT
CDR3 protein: CAWSVGTGGDTQYF

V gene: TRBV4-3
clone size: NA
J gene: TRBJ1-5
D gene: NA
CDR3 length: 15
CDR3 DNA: TGCGCCAGCAGCCAAGATCGAGGGGCTCGGCAGCCCCAGCATTTT
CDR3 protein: CASSQDRGARQPQHF

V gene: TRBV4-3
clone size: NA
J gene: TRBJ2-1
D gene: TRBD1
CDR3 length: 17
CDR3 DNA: TGCGCCAGCAGCCAAGATTCCCCCACAGGGGTATACAATGAGCAGTTCTTC
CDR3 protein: CASSQDSPTGVYNEQFF

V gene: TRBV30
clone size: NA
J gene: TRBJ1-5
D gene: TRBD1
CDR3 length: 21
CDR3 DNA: TGTGCCTGGCCTGGGACAGGGGGCTTCCTAACCCACTCATTTAGCAATCAGCCCCAGCATTTT
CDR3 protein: CAWPGTGGFLTHSFSNQPQHF

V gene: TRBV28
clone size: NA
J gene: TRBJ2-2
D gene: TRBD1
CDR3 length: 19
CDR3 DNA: TGTGCCAGCAGTACCCTCCGGGACAGGGTGCGAGGTCGGACCGGGGAGCTGTTTTTT
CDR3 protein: CASSTLRDRVRGRTGELFF

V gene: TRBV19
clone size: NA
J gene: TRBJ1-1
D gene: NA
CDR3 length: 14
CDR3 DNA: TGTGCCAGTAGTATAGGGGCAGGGGACACTGAAGCTTTCTTT
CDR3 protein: CASSIGAGDTEAFF

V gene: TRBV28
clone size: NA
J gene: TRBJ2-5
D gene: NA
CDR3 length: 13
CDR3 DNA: TGTGCCAGCAGTTACCGGGACCTGGGGACCCAGTACTTC
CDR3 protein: CASSYRDLGTQYF

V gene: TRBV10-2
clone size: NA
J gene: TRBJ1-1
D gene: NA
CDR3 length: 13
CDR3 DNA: TGCGCCAGCAGTGGGGAAAAGGGCACTGAAGCTTTCTTT
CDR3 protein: CASSGEKGTEAFF

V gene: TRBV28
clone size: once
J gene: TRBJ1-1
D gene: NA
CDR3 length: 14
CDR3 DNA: TGTGCCAGCAGTTTAGGTTTCAAGAACACTGAAGCTTTCTTT
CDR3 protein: CASSLGFKNTEAFF

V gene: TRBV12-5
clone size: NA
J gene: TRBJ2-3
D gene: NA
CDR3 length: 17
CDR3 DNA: TGTGCTAGTGGTTTGGCCCCAGGGGTCCCTAGCACAGATACGCAGTATTTT
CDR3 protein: CASGLAPGVPSTDTQYF

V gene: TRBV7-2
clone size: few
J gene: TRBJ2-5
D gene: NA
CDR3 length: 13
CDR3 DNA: TGTGCCAGCAGCCCCGGTGCGGGCGAGACCCAGTACTTC
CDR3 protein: CASSPGAGETQYF

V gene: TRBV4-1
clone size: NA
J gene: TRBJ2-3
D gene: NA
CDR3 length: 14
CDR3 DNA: TGCGCCAGCAGCCAAAGGTGGGGGACAGATACGCAGTATTTT
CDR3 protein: CASSQRWGTDTQYF

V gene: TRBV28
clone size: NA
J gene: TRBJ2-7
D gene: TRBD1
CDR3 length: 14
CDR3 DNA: TGTGCCAGCAGCACGGGACAGCTTCCATACGAGCAGTACTTC
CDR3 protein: CASSTGQLPYEQYF

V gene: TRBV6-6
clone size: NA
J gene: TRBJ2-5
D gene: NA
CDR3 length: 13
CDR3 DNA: TGTGCCAGCAGTTCTTCTTACCAAGAGACCCAGTACTTC
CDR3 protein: CASSSSYQETQYF

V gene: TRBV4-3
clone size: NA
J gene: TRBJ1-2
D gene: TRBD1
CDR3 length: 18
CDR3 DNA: TGCGCCAGCAGCCAAGATAGGGACAGGGCGAGGGGCAACTATGGCTACACCTTC
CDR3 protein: CASSQDRDRARGNYGYTF

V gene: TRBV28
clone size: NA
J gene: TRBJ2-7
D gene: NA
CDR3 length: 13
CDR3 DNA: TGTGCCAGCAGTTTATACACGCCCTACGAGCAGTACTTC
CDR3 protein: CASSLYTPYEQYF

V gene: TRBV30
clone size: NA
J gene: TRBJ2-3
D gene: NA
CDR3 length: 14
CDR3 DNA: TGTGCCTGGAACAGGATAAGTATCACAGATACGCAGTATTTT
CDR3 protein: CAWNRISITDTQYF

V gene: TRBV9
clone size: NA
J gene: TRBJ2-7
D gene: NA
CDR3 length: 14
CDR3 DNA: TGTGCCAGCAGCGTAGTACCCGACCCCTACGAGCAGTACTTC
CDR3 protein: CASSVVPDPYEQYF

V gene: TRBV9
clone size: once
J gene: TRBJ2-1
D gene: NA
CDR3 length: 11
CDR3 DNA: TGTGCCAGCAGCGTAGCTGGTGAGCAGTTCTTC
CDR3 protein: CASSVAGEQFF

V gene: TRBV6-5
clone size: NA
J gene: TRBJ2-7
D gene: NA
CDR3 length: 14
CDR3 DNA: TGTGCCAGCAGTTACACTACCGGGACACAGAAGCAGTACTTC
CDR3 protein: CASSYTTGTQKQYF

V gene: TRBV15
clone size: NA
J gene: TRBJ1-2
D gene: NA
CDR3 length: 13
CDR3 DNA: TGTGCCACCAGCGCGGAGGGGATCTCCGGCTACACCTTC
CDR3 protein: CATSAEGISGYTF

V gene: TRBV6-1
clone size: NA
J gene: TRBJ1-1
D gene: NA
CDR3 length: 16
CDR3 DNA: TGTGCCAGCAGTAAAGTCAGGGGCGGTCCGAACACTGAAGCTTTCTTT
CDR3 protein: CASSKVRGGPNTEAFF

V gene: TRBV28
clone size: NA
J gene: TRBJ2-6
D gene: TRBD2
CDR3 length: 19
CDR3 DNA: TGTGCCAGCAGTCCCTCCGGGACTAGGTACCTCTCTGGGGCCAACGTCCTGACTTTC
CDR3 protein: CASSPSGTRYLSGANVLTF

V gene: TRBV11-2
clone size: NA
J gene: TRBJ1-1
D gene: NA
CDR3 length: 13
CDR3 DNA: TGTGCCAGCAGCCCCGCCTCGGGGCCTGAAGCTTTCTTT
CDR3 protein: CASSPASGPEAFF

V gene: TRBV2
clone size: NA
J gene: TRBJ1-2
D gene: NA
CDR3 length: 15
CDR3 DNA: TGTGCCAGCAGTGTGCTAGGCAGCCATCTCTATGGCTACACCTTC
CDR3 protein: CASSVLGSHLYGYTF

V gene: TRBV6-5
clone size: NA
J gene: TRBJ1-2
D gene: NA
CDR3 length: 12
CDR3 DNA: TGTGCCAGCAGCTCAACAGGGAACGGCTACACCTTC
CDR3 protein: CASSSTGNGYTF

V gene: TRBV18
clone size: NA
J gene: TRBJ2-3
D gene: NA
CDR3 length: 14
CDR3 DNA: TGTGCCAGCTCTTACTGGGGGTCCACAGATACGCAGTATTTT
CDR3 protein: CASSYWGSTDTQYF

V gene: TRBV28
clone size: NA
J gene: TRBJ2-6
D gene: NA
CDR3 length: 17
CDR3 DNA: TGTGCCAGCAGTTTGGTACAGGAAAGCCCTGGGGCCAACGTCCTGACTTTC
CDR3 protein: CASSLVQESPGANVLTF

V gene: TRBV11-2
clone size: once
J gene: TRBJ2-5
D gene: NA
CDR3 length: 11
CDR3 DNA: TGTGCCAGCAGCTCACAAGAGACCCAGTACTTC
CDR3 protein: CASSSQETQYF

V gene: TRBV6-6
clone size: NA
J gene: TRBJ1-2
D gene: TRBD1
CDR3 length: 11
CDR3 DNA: TGTGCCAGCAGCAATGACAGGGGTTGCACCTTC
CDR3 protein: CASSNDRGCTF

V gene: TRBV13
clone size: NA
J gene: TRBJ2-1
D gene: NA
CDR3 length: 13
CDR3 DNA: TGTGCCAGCAGCTCCAGCTCCTACAATGAGCAGTTCTTC
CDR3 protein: CASSSSSYNEQFF

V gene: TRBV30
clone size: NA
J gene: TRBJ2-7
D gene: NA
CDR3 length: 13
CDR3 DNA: TGTGCCTGGTCAGGGGATGGCTCCTACGAGCAGTACTTC
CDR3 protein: CAWSGDGSYEQYF

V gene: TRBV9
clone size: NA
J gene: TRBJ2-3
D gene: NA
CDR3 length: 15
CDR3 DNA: TGTGCCAGCAGCTCAATGGGACGGAGAAGTGATACGCAGTATTTT
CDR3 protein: CASSSMGRRSDTQYF

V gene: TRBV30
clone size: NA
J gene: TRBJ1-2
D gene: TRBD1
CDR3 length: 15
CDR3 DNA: TGTGCCTGGGAAAGGACAGGGCTGTTTAACTATGGCTACACCTTC
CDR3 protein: CAWERTGLFNYGYTF

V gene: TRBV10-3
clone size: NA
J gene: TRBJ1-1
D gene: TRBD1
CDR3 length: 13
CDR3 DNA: TGTGCCATCAGTCCCTCAGGGGGGACTGAAGCTTTCTTT
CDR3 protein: CAISPSGGTEAFF